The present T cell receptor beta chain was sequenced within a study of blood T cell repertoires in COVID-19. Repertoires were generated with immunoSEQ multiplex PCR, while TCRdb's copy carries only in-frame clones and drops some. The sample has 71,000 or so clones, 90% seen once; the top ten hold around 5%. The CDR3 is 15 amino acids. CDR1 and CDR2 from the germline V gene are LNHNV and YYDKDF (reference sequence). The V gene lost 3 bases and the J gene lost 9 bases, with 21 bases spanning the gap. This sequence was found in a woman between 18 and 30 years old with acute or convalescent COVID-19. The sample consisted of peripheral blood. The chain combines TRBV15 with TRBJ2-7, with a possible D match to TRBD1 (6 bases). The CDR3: CATSSSLGTSDRQYF. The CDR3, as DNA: TGTGCCACCAGCAGCAGCCTCGGGACATCGGATCGGCAGTACTTC.